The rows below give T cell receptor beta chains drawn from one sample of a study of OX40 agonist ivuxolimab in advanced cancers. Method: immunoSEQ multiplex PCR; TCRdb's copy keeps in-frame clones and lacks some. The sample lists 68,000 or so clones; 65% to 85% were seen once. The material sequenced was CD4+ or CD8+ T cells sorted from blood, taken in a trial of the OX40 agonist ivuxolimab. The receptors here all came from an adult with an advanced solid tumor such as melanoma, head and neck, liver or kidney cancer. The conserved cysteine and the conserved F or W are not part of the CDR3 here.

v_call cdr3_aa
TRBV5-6 ASSFSVDTEAF
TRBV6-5 ASYPLADINEAF
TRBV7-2 ASRTNRAEAF
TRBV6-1 ASSERVTDQPQH
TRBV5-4 ASRLGQGASGYT
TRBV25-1 ASSENRAGSTDTQY
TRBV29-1 SVEYSGGQETQY
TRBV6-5 ASSYSSANYGYT
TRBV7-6 ASTKDRGDYNEQF
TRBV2 ASSAVPTGELF
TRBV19 ASSRQGRYNSPLH
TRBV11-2 ASSLGVTGELF
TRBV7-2 ASSLDLVDGYT
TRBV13 ASSPARWGSNEQF
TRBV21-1 ASSREPQNMPQH
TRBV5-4 ASSLKSRAPDTQY
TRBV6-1 ASTPGVQPQH
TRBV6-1 ASSEVPGTDTQY
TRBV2 ASNTGVEETQY
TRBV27 ASSLKNTGELF
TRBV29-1 SLRGAGETQY
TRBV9 ASSATALNTEAF
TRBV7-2 ASSTPGQAHTEAF
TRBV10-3 AIGTGGLGSYNEQF
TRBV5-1 ASSFMDNYGYT
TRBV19 AVYRTNTEAF
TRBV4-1 ASSQRRQGADTSTDTQY
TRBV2 ASSEQFPNYGYT
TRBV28 ASSLPGNTDTQY
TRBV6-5 ASRTSGGAPGELF
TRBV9 ASSPLSGDGETQY
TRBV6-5 ASSSTATRTIY
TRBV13 ASSPGLAGALTQY
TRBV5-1 ASSDPGRNTEAF
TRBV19 ASSDTGGFSGNTIY
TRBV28 ASSLSTGGYT
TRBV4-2 ASSQDGLRSDTQY
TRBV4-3 ASSQQGGTYGYT
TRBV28 ASSLWSAPTDTQY
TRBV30 AWIPPGRKTEAF
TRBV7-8 ASSSLGQINIQY
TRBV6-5 ASSLTGNGYEQY
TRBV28 ASSLSYRDSNQPQH
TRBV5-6 ASSIPEQRGELF
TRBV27 ASSSLGQGLNTEAF
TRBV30 AWRSPTGGTEAF
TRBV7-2 ASSTEAQGGETQY
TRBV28 ASSSRDRGIITDTQY
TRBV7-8 ASSLQGEGYGYT
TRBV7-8 ASSTRLAGEDVGELF
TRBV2 ASSELGQRGNTQY
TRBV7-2 ASSPELGTGELF
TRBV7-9 ASSSDWGGETQY
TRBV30 AWSSGLLGATNEKLF
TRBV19 ASSILREGTGELF
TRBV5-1 ASSLRQYQETQY